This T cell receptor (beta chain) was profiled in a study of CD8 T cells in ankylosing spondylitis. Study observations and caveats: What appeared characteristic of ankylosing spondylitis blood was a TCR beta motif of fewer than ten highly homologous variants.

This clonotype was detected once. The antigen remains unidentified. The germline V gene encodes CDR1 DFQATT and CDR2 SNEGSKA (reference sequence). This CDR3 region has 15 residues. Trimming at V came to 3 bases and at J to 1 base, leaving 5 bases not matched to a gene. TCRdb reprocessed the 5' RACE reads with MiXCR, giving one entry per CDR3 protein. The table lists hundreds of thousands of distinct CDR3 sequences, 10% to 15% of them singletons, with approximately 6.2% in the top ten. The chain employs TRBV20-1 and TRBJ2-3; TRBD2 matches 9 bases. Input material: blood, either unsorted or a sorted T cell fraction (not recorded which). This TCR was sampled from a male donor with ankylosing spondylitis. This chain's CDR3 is CSASNAGGGTDTQYF. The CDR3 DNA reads TGCAGTGCTAGTAATGCGGGAGGGGGCACAGATACGCAGTATTTT.